These 31 T cell receptor beta chains originate from one sample sequenced in a study of T cells in Graves' hyperthyroidism and ophthalmopathy. Amplification yielded TCR beta CDR3 regions, with RNA transcripts as the source. The TCR CDR3 first-round RT-PCR relied on the HTBI primer set. In TCRdb, the multiplex PCR reads were re-called with MiXCR into one record per CDR3 protein. The sample carries about 340,000 distinct CDR3 sequences, approximately 18% recorded once. Sequencing was done on a sample of blood. All receptors come from a woman between 50 and 59 years old with Graves' hyperthyroidism.

This clonotype was recorded a few times. This sequence joins TRBV5-6 and TRBJ1-3; unclear D gene. The CDR3 sequence is 16 residues long. Germline CDR1 and CDR2: SGHDT and YYEEEE. Trimming cost V 4 bases and J 3 bases, with 17 bases left between them. DNA of the CDR3: TGTGCCAGCAGCCGCGGACGGAAAAACTTTGGAAACACCATATATTTT. Translating it yields CASSRGRKNFGNTIYF.

The rearrangement links TRBV6-2 or TRBV6-3 to TRBJ2-7, with TRBD1 identical over 10 bases. There are 15 residues in the CDR3. Germline CDR1 MNHEY, CDR2 SVGEGT. Trimming cost V 6 bases and J 0 bases; bases outside gene matches: 5. CDR3 nucleotides: TGTGCCAGCAGACCAGGGACAGGGGCCTCCTACGAGCAGTACGTC. This encodes CASRPGTGASYEQYV.

The chain joins TRBV18 to TRBJ2-3; possibly TRBD1 for D (6 bases). CDR1 and CDR2 from the germline V gene are KGHSH and LQKENI. Between the trimmed V and J ends, which lost 0 bases and 4 bases, there was a span of 14 bases. The CDR3 has 16 residues. CDR3 amino acids: CASSPPSGESADTQYF. DNA for the CDR3: TGTGCCAGCTCACCACCGTCAGGGGAGTCCGCAGATACGCAGTATTTT.

This clonotype was seen more than once but under ten times. The chain has TRBV5-6 and TRBJ1-4; 8 nucleotides align to TRBD1. After removal of 4 bases from V and 8 bases from J, the junction contained 7 bases not matched to a gene. The germline V gene encodes CDR1 SGHDT and CDR2 YYEEEE. This CDR3 contains 14 residues. CDR3 residues: CASSPGTGPEKLFF. For the CDR3, the DNA is TGTGCCAGCAGCCCAGGGACAGGCCCCGAAAAACTGTTTTTT.

The V gene is TRBV24-1, the J gene TRBJ1-3; no definite D call. Trimming shortened V by 3 bases and J by 2 bases, and 7 bases separated the two germline ends. The CDR3 covers 14 residues. Germline V gene data show CDR1 as KGHDR and CDR2 as SFDVKD. In DNA, the CDR3 is TGTGCCACCAGTGATCCCAATACTGGAAACACCATATATTTT. This codes for CATSDPNTGNTIYF.

The table lists this clonotype with a few counts. The rearrangement uses TRBV14 and TRBJ2-3, with 8 positions matching TRBD2. J lost 5 bases, V lost 0 bases, and 13 bases had no gene match. Germline V gene lookup returns CDR1 SGHDN and CDR2 FVKESK. The CDR3 covers 18 residues. The CDR3: CASSQESYSSGVQDTQYF. For the CDR3, the DNA is TGTGCCAGCAGCCAAGAATCCTATAGTAGCGGGGTTCAAGATACGCAGTATTTT.

J is TRBJ2-1 and V is TRBV5-5; 7 nucleotides agree with TRBD2. There are 14 residues in the CDR3. V shed 2 bases, J shed 6 bases, and the junction held 5 bases outside the gene matches. Germline CDR1 is SGHKS and CDR2 is YYEKEE (reference sequence). The CDR3 region has the DNA TGTGCCAGCAGCTTTCATAGCGGGCCCAATGAGCAGTTCTTC. Amino acid sequence: CASSFHSGPNEQFF.

This clonotype was counted only a few times. V and J are TRBV10-3 and TRBJ2-1, with D possibly being TRBD2 (5 bases). The CDR3 totals 15 residues. Trimming pared 8 bases from V and 2 bases from J, leaving 16 bases between. From germline, CDR1 is ENHRY and CDR2 SYGVKD. The CDR3, as DNA: TGTGCCATCGGAGGAGAGAACGTTACCTACAATGAGCAGTTCTTC. This translates into CAIGGENVTYNEQFF.

In the case of this clonotype: This may arise from a read error, as a much more abundant clone is one base away. Written as DNA, the CDR3 is TGTGCCAGCAGCGTAGCGGGGAGCACAGATGCGCAGTATTTT. Translated: CASSVAGSTDAQYF. The rearrangement links TRBV12-3 or TRBV12-4 to TRBJ2-3, with 8 positions matching TRBD2. The length of the CDR3 is 14 residues.

This clonotype was seen many times. The chain is built from TRBV3-1 and TRBJ1-4, with a weak D call TRBD1 (5 bases). CDR3 size: 12 residues. Looked up from germline, CDR1 is LGHDT and CDR2 is YNNKEL (reference sequence). The germline V and J ends were trimmed by 5 bases and 7 bases, with 8 bases remaining between them. CDR3 bases: TGTGCCAGCAGCGACAGTCGTGAAAAACTGTTTTTT. This codes for CASSDSREKLFF. The whole variable domain, filled in from reference TRBV3-1 and TRBJ1-4, reads DTAVSQTPKYLVTQMGNDKSIKCEQNLGHDTMYWYKQDSKKFLKIMFSYNNKELIINETVPNRFSPKSPDKAHLNLHINSLELGDSAVYFCASSDSREKLFFGSGTQLSVL.

This sequence joins TRBV7-3 and TRBJ2-3; D might be TRBD2 (6 bases). Germline V gene sequence: CDR1 SGHTA, CDR2 FQGTGA. Between the trimmed V and J ends, which lost 8 bases and 3 bases, there was a span of 12 bases. CDR3 length equals 13 residues. CDR3 region: CASGTSITDTQYF. Written as DNA, the CDR3 is TGTGCCAGCGGGACTTCCATTACAGATACGCAGTATTTT.

This rearrangement joins TRBV24-1 to TRBJ2-6; D ambiguous. The CDR3 runs 15 residues. Looked up from germline, CDR1 is KGHDR and CDR2 is SFDVKD. V gave up 5 bases and J gave up 1 base, with 8 bases separating them. The CDR3 DNA reads TGTGCCACCAGTGGAGGTTTGTCTGGGGCCAACGTCCTGACTTTC. Protein product: CATSGGLSGANVLTF.

This clonotype was counted only a few times. The chain has TRBV30 and TRBJ2-7; D is ambiguous. Per germline, CDR1 GTSNPN and CDR2 SVGIG (reference sequence). V gave up 2 bases and J gave up 4 bases, with 18 bases separating them. This CDR3 region has 15 residues. In DNA, the CDR3 is TGTGCCTGGAGTAGAGGACCCTACACGAATTACGAGCAGTACTTC. Its translation: CAWSRGPYTNYEQYF.

This chain connects TRBV6-1 to TRBJ2-3, with D tentatively TRBD1 or TRBD2 (5 bases each). V dropped 6 bases and J dropped 7 bases, with 11 bases sitting between them. CDR1 is MNHNS, CDR2 SASEGT, per germline. The CDR3 contains 12 residues. This CDR3 is CASRGVGNTQYF. The CDR3 DNA follows: TGTGCCAGCAGGGGGGTAGGAAATACGCAGTATTTT.

This clonotype has just a few counts. The chain joins TRBV19 to TRBJ2-3; tentative D call: TRBD2 (5 bases). With 5 bases removed from V and 5 bases from J, the gap between germline ends came to 14 bases. Per germline, CDR1 LNHDA and CDR2 SQIVND (reference sequence). CDR3 length: 14 residues. The CDR3 sequence: CASSPRVDGDTQYF. CDR3 bases: TGTGCCAGTAGTCCGAGGGTAGACGGAGATACGCAGTATTTT.

The chain has TRBV19 and TRBJ2-2; 10 bases line up with TRBD2. With 9 bases clipped from V and 3 bases from J, the junction kept 16 bases outside the gene matches. The CDR3 is 18 residues long. Germline V CDR1 and CDR2: LNHDA, SQIVND (reference sequence). The CDR3 spells CASSRALAGVLDTGELFF. DNA for the CDR3: TGTGCCAGCAGTCGGGCCCTAGCGGGAGTCCTCGACACCGGGGAGCTGTTTTTT.

This clonotype was counted at least ten times. The J gene is TRBJ2-1, the V gene TRBV5-8; TRBD2 matches at 11 bases. Germline V gene lookup returns CDR1 SGHTS and CDR2 YDEGEE. V gave up 0 bases and J gave up 6 bases; unmatched junction bases: 5. This CDR3 contains 16 residues. The CDR3 sequence: CASSLASTSGANEQFF. The CDR3 region has the DNA TGTGCCAGCAGCTTGGCCTCGACTAGCGGGGCCAATGAGCAGTTCTTC.

The chain is built from TRBV11-1 and TRBJ2-1; TRBD2 is a possible D gene (5 bases). V dropped 6 bases and J dropped 4 bases, with 10 bases sitting between them. In germline, CDR1 is SGHAT, CDR2 FQDESV (reference sequence). The CDR3 totals 13 residues. CDR3 coding DNA: TGTGCCAGCAGGGTAGCGTTATACAATGAGCAGTTCTTC. Its translation: CASRVALYNEQFF.

The chain uses TRBV29-1 and TRBJ1-2; D might be TRBD1 (5 bases). The CDR3 runs to 10 residues. Looked up from germline, CDR1 is SQVTM and CDR2 is ANQGSEA. The ends were cut back, 4 bases at V and 14 bases at J, with 14 bases in the middle. Here the CDR3 DNA reads TGCAGCGTTGGAGGGACGGCAAAGACCTTC. This gives the protein CSVGGTAKTF. Looking up the rest from reference TRBV29-1 and TRBJ1-2 gives the full variable domain: SAVISQKPSRDICQRGTSLTIQCQVDSQVTMMFWYRQQPGQSLTLIATANQGSEATYESGFVIDKFPISRPNLTFSTLTVSNMSPEDSSIYLCSVGGTAKTFGSGTRLTVV.

The table lists this clonotype with many counts. The rearrangement uses TRBV2 and TRBJ2-7, with TRBD1 as a possible D gene (6 bases). This CDR3 spans 13 amino acids. Trimming took off 2 bases at V and 8 bases at J, with 13 bases between the two ends. The germline V gene has CDR1 SNHLY and CDR2 FYNNEI. CDR3 bases: TGTGCCAGCAGTGAAAGGGACAAAAACAAGCAGTACTTC. It is translated as CASSERDKNKQYF.

Points on this clonotype: A read error may explain this, as a much larger clone is one base away. The genes are TRBV30 and TRBJ1-2; D gene ambiguous. V gave up 0 bases and J gave up 6 bases, with 11 bases separating them. The CDR3 totals 13 residues. Germline V lookup: CDR1 GTSNPN, CDR2 SVGIG (reference sequence). In DNA form, the CDR3 reads TGTGCCTGGAGTGTGAGTTTCGACCATGGCTACACCTTC. This codes for CAWSVSFDHGYTF.

A single count supports this clonotype. This chain connects TRBV6-2 or TRBV6-3 to TRBJ2-2; D remains unclear. The CDR3 runs to 13 residues. CDR1 and CDR2 from the germline V gene are MNHEY and SVGEGT. Trimming shortened V by 8 bases and J by 9 bases, and 16 bases separated the two germline ends. The CDR3 coding sequence is TGTGCCAGCGGGGAAACCGCGTATAGGGAGCTGTTTTTT. This translates into CASGETAYRELFF.

V gene TRBV29-1 combines with J gene TRBJ2-7; perhaps TRBD2 as D (5 bases). This CDR3 is 12 amino acids long. Germline V CDR1 and CDR2: SQVTM, ANQGSEA. V dropped 4 bases and J dropped 0 bases, with 7 bases sitting between them. The CDR3 loop reads CSVVGSSYEQYF. In nucleotides, the CDR3 is TGCAGCGTTGTGGGGAGCTCCTACGAGCAGTACTTC.

This rearrangement joins TRBV6-1 to TRBJ2-7; D is possibly TRBD2 (6 bases). V was clipped by 0 bases and J by 1 base, with 10 bases between them. This CDR3 contains 15 residues. Germline V gene lookup returns CDR1 MNHNS and CDR2 SASEGT. The CDR3 region is CASSEAAGWSYEQYF. The DNA for the CDR3 is TGTGCCAGCAGTGAAGCTGCGGGATGGTCCTACGAGCAGTACTTC.

The V and J genes are TRBV29-1 and TRBJ1-2, with D unresolved. Germline CDR1 reads SQVTM; CDR2 reads ANQGSEA. Trimming cost V 5 bases and J 0 bases, with 10 bases left between them. This CDR3 spans 13 amino acids. CDR3 sequence reads: CSVSPGTNYGYTF. The CDR3 coding sequence is TGCAGCGTTAGTCCGGGAACTAACTATGGCTACACCTTC. Together with reference TRBV29-1 and TRBJ1-2, the CDR3 gives the full variable domain: SAVISQKPSRDICQRGTSLTIQCQVDSQVTMMFWYRQQPGQSLTLIATANQGSEATYESGFVIDKFPISRPNLTFSTLTVSNMSPEDSSIYLCSVSPGTNYGYTFGSGTRLTVV.

This clonotype was counted at least ten times. This chain uses TRBV20-1 with TRBJ2-7; 9 bases are shared with TRBD2. Per the germline V gene, CDR1 is DFQATT and CDR2 is SNEGSKA (reference sequence). CDR3 length equals 15 residues. After removal of 6 bases from V and 0 bases from J, the junction contained 9 bases not matched to a gene. The CDR3, as DNA: TGCAGTGCGAAAACCTCTAGCGGGATCTCCTACGAGCAGTACTTC. Its protein is CSAKTSSGISYEQYF.

The gene calls are TRBV4-1 and TRBJ2-5, with 11 bases aligning to TRBD2. The junction had 3 bases not matched to a gene; V was cut back by 1 base and J by 5 bases. CDR3 length: 15 residues. The germline CDR1 and CDR2 sequences are MGHRA and YSYEKL. CDR3 nucleotides: TGCGCCAGCAGCCAAGCTAGCGGGGGGTACGAGACCCAGTACTTC. This gives the protein CASSQASGGYETQYF.

In the case of this clonotype: The junction shows a germline mismatch at one end, possibly a read error. This chain links TRBV20-1 with TRBJ1-5; possible D gene TRBD1, 6 bases. CDR1 DFQATT and CDR2 SNEGSKA come from the germline V gene (reference sequence). This CDR3 has 16 amino acids. Here the CDR3 reads CSAREIGPGGNQPQHF. The DNA for the CDR3 is TGCAGTGCTCGAGAGATCGGGCCAGGGGGCAATCAGCCCCAGCATTTT.

The chain links TRBV18 to TRBJ2-1; TRBD2 agrees at 10 bases. The CDR3 is made up of 17 amino acids. The V and J ends lost 3 bases and 0 bases, in that order; junction bases with no gene match: 5. Germline CDR1 reads KGHSH; CDR2 reads LQKENI. CDR3 in amino acids: CASSPSGREVSYNEQFF. DNA for the CDR3: TGTGCCAGCTCACCGAGCGGGAGGGAAGTCTCCTACAATGAGCAGTTCTTC.

This clonotype has at least ten counts. The rearrangement joins TRBV4-2 to TRBJ2-7; 7 nucleotides match TRBD2. Germline CDR1 LGHNA, CDR2 YNFKEQ. V lost 0 bases to trimming and J lost 4 bases; unmatched junction nucleotides: 3. The CDR3 is 14 residues long. The CDR3 loop is CASSQDWGGYEQYF. In DNA, the CDR3 is TGTGCCAGCAGCCAAGATTGGGGGGGATACGAGCAGTACTTC.

Only a few counts were recorded for this clonotype. V usage is TRBV20-1 and J usage is TRBJ2-1, with a possible D match to TRBD1 (7 bases). CDR1 and CDR2 (germline): DFQATT, SNEGSKA (reference sequence). The V and J ends lost 0 bases and 5 bases respectively, with 14 bases between them. This CDR3 comprises 15 residues. In DNA, the CDR3 is TGCAGTGCTAGAGACGGAGGGACAGACAACAATGAGCAGTTCTTC. It is translated as CSARDGGTDNNEQFF.